This TCR beta chain was profiled in a study of identifying expanded T cells in peripheral blood. With respect to this clone: What it binds is unknown.

Broader study findings: Across healthy donors, higher total template counts meant significantly greater approximately 2-week count variance. About 1.2 clones differed between technical replicates, versus roughly 16 and 20 over time.

Generated by immunoSEQ multiplex PCR, the TCRdb table keeps only in-frame clones and is missing some. Among about 82,000 clones listed, around 90% were seen once. No infections or other immune events were documented during collection. The sequenced material came from blood. The source is a person between 18 and 75 years old in good health.

The DNA for the CDR3 is TGTGCCAGCAGCTTAAAGTCTGCGGGGGTAAGCAATCAGCCCCAGCATTTT. Residues: CASSLKSAGVSNQPQHF. The rearrangement joins TRBV7-8 to TRBJ1-5, with D tentatively TRBD1 (5 bases). CDR1 is SGHVS and CDR2 is FQNEAQ in the germline V gene. Deletions cut 2 bases from V and 1 base from J, with 15 bases between. The CDR3 is made up of 17 amino acids.